A selection of T cell receptor beta chains follows, all from one sample in a study of cytomegalovirus exposure and HLA in healthy donors. Libraries were prepared by immunoSEQ multiplex PCR; TCRdb keeps only in-frame clonotypes and omits some of them. Among 130,000 to 150,000 clones listed, roughly four fifths were seen once. The sequenced material came from PBMCs. These receptors all stem from a human donor in good health. CDR3s include the opening cysteine and the closing phenylalanine or tryptophan. A D gene is named only where the DNA matches it firmly. Clone size, where shown, is once, few, many, or a class for clones that have expanded.

NA,NA,TRBV4-2,TRBJ2-1,CASSQVGTPNEQFF,TGTGCCAGCAGCCAAGTCGGGACACCCAATGAGCAGTTCTTC
NA,NA,TRBV5-4,TRBJ1-3,CASSLDGGIGNTIYF,TGTGCCAGCAGCTTGGACGGAGGGATCGGAAACACCATATATTTT
NA,NA,TRBV6-5,TRBJ2-7,CASGRQSYEQYF,TGTGCCAGCGGCAGACAGTCCTACGAGCAGTACTTC
NA,NA,TRBV10-3,TRBJ1-1,CGPGTSNTEAFF,TGTGGGCCCGGGACATCGAACACTGAAGCTTTCTTT
NA,NA,TRBV27,TRBJ2-2,CASTFTNTGELFF,TGTGCCAGCACTTTTACGAACACCGGGGAGCTGTTTTTT
TRBD1,NA,TRBV30,TRBJ1-5,CAWSSGTGSNQPQHF,TGTGCCTGGAGCTCAGGGACAGGGAGCAATCAGCCCCAGCATTTT
TRBD2,NA,TRBV5-1,TRBJ2-1,CASSETSGDEQFF,TGCGCCAGCAGCGAGACTAGCGGTGATGAGCAGTTCTTC
NA,NA,TRBV4-1,TRBJ1-2,CASSQDTGDYGYTF,TGCGCCAGCAGCCAAGATACGGGGGACTATGGCTACACCTTC
NA,NA,TRBV28,TRBJ1-3,CASTGDTGNTIYF,TGTGCCAGCACGGGAGACACTGGAAACACCATATATTTT
TRBD1,NA,TRBV5-6,TRBJ2-7,CASSLRDRDSYEQYF,TGTGCCAGCAGCCTCCGGGACAGGGACTCCTACGAGCAGTACTTC
NA,NA,TRBV11-3,TRBJ2-1,CASTGVSYNEQFF,TGTGCCAGCACCGGGGTCTCCTACAATGAGCAGTTCTTC
NA,few,TRBV5-4,TRBJ1-1,CASSLGGRAWGMNTEAFF,TGTGCCAGCAGCTTGGGGGGCCGGGCGTGGGGAATGAACACTGAAGCTTTCTTT
TRBD1,NA,TRBV6-5,TRBJ2-2,CASSSTGTGVTGELFF,TGTGCCAGCAGTTCCACCGGGACAGGGGTAACCGGGGAGCTGTTTTTT
NA,NA,TRBV4-1,TRBJ1-2,CASSQVGGGRGPTIYGYTF,TGCGCCAGCAGCCAAGTGGGGGGAGGTCGGGGCCCTACTATCTATGGCTACACCTTC
TRBD1,NA,TRBV10-2,TRBJ1-5,CASSPGTGFNQPQHF,TGCGCCAGCAGTCCCGGGACAGGGTTCAATCAGCCCCAGCATTTT
TRBD2,NA,TRBV19,TRBJ2-5,CASSIGLAGLRGTQYF,TGTGCCAGTAGTATTGGACTAGCGGGGCTCCGAGGGACCCAGTACTTC
TRBD2,NA,TRBV28,TRBJ2-1,CASSFPQLAGATSSYNEQFF,TGTGCCAGCAGTTTTCCCCAACTAGCGGGGGCCACTAGCTCCTACAATGAGCAGTTCTTC
NA,NA,TRBV2,TRBJ2-7,CASSEAGEPYEQYF,TGTGCCAGCAGTGAAGCAGGGGAACCCTACGAGCAGTACTTC
TRBD1,NA,TRBV5-4,TRBJ2-6,CASSLRQGFLASGANVLTF,TGTGCCAGCAGCTTGAGACAGGGTTTCCTCGCCTCTGGGGCCAACGTCCTGACTTTC
TRBD1,NA,TRBV5-1,TRBJ2-7,CASSLVQGDEQYF,TGCGCCAGCAGCTTGGTCCAGGGGGACGAGCAGTACTTC
NA,NA,TRBV21-1,TRBJ2-5,CASSKVGLETQYF,TGTGCCAGCAGCAAAGTAGGACTCGAGACCCAGTACTTC
NA,NA,TRBV27,TRBJ1-5,CASSFVGSNQPQHF,TGTGCCAGCAGTTTCGTCGGTAGCAATCAGCCCCAGCATTTT
NA,NA,TRBV28,TRBJ1-2,CASSSTSFLGYTF,TGTGCCAGCAGCTCGACTTCTTTCTTAGGCTACACCTTC
NA,NA,TRBV20-1,TRBJ2-2,CSARQWELFF,TGCAGTGCTAGACAATGGGAGCTGTTTTTT
TRBD1,NA,TRBV5-4,TRBJ2-1,CASSLGPGQWGNEQFF,TGTGCCAGCAGCTTGGGGCCGGGACAGTGGGGCAATGAGCAGTTCTTC
NA,few,TRBV9,TRBJ1-4,CASSVGGRRNEKLFF,TGTGCCAGCAGCGTAGGTGGGAGGAGGAATGAAAAACTGTTTTTT
NA,NA,TRBV27,TRBJ1-5,CASSSTGKVMHF,TGTGCCAGCAGTTCCACAGGGAAAGTCATGCATTTT
NA,few,TRBV6-5,TRBJ1-3,CASSYSTPPGGNTIYF,TGTGCCAGCAGTTACTCGACCCCTCCGGGGGGAAACACCATATATTTT
TRBD1,few,TRBV4-2,TRBJ1-1,CASSQRDRGLNTEAFF,TGTGCCAGCAGCCAAAGGGACAGGGGATTGAACACTGAAGCTTTCTTT
TRBD2,NA,TRBV2,TRBJ2-4,CASSDGEGWAKNIQYF,TGTGCCAGCAGTGATGGGGAGGGGTGGGCCAAAAACATTCAGTACTTC
NA,NA,TRBV25-1,TRBJ1-2,CASSGGGKGYTF,TGTGCCAGCAGTGGGGGAGGGAAGGGCTACACCTTC
TRBD1,NA,TRBV5-1,TRBJ2-3,CASSFSGTGATDTQYF,TGCGCCAGCAGCTTTTCCGGGACAGGGGCCACAGATACGCAGTATTTT
TRBD1,few,TRBV5-1,TRBJ1-2,CASSRDSNYGYTF,TGCGCCAGTTCCCGGGACAGCAACTATGGCTACACCTTC
NA,few,TRBV7-8,TRBJ2-2,CASSSYRELNTGELFF,TGTGCCAGCAGCTCATACCGTGAGTTGAACACCGGGGAGCTGTTTTTT
TRBD1,NA,TRBV5-3,TRBJ2-7,CARSLGDRGHYYEQYF,TGTGCCAGAAGCTTGGGGGACAGGGGGCACTACTACGAGCAGTACTTC
TRBD1,NA,TRBV27,TRBJ1-2,CASSAGGYGYTF,TGTGCCAGCAGTGCAGGGGGCTATGGCTACACCTTC
TRBD2,NA,TRBV5-4,TRBJ2-2,CASSPSAGGRTGELFF,TGTGCCAGCAGCCCGTCAGCGGGGGGGAGGACCGGGGAGCTGTTTTTT
TRBD2,NA,TRBV5-8,TRBJ2-7,CASSWATSGLTYEQYF,TGTGCCAGCAGCTGGGCGACTAGCGGGCTAACATACGAGCAGTACTTC
TRBD2,once,TRBV5-1,TRBJ2-5,CASSSTSGEETQYF,TGCGCCAGCAGCTCGACTAGCGGTGAAGAGACCCAGTACTTC
TRBD1,NA,TRBV5-1,TRBJ1-2,CASSYRGQYGYTF,TGCGCCAGCAGCTACAGGGGGCAGTATGGCTACACCTTC
NA,few,TRBV2,TRBJ1-1,CASWGGTEAFF,TGTGCCAGCTGGGGGGGCACTGAAGCTTTCTTT
NA,few,TRBV10-2,TRBJ1-4,CASRIGATNEKLFF,TGCGCCAGCAGGATAGGAGCAACTAATGAAAAACTGTTTTTT
TRBD2,NA,TRBV19,TRBJ2-7,CATDRGTSGSHHEQYF,TGTGCGACGGATAGGGGGACTAGCGGGAGTCACCACGAGCAGTACTTC
TRBD2,NA,TRBV7-3,TRBJ2-7,CASSRESSYEQYF,TGTGCCAGCTCGCGGGAGAGCTCCTACGAGCAGTACTTC
TRBD2,once,TRBV25-1,TRBJ2-1,CASRRGAGDEQFF,TGTGCCAGCAGGAGGGGAGCGGGGGATGAGCAGTTCTTC
NA,NA,TRBV11-3,TRBJ2-2,CASTQGNTGELFF,TGTGCCAGCACCCAGGGGAACACCGGGGAGCTGTTTTTT
TRBD2,NA,TRBV5-1,TRBJ2-1,CASSLVGGGSSYNEQFF,TGCGCCAGCAGCTTGGTGGGTGGCGGGAGCTCCTACAATGAGCAGTTCTTC
NA,NA,TRBV27,TRBJ1-1,CASSAGGTEAFF,TGTGCCAGCAGCGCAGGTGGAACTGAAGCTTTCTTT
TRBD2,NA,TRBV27,TRBJ2-1,CASSSTGLRLIEQFF,TGTGCCAGCAGTTCAACGGGACTACGCCTTATTGAGCAGTTCTTC
NA,NA,TRBV19,TRBJ2-3,CASTSAGDTQYF,TGTGCCAGTACCAGCGCTGGGGATACGCAGTATTTT
NA,NA,TRBV15,TRBJ1-4,CATSRDLGLGKLFF,TGTGCCACCAGCAGAGATCTGGGGCTCGGAAAACTGTTTTTT
NA,few,TRBV6-5,TRBJ2-6,CASSYSTGANVLTF,TGTGCCAGCAGTTACTCTACTGGGGCCAACGTCCTGACTTTC
TRBD2,NA,TRBV9,TRBJ2-7,CASSVPGLAYEQYF,TGTGCCAGCAGCGTACCGGGACTAGCTTACGAGCAGTACTTC
NA,once,TRBV10-3,TRBJ1-2,CATRYGGARSYGYTF,TGTGCCACCCGTTACGGCGGGGCCCGAAGCTATGGCTACACCTTC
TRBD2,once,TRBV13,TRBJ2-1,CASNRPSGRDNEQFF,TGTGCCAGCAACAGACCTAGCGGGAGGGACAATGAGCAGTTCTTC
TRBD2,few,TRBV2,TRBJ2-5,CASRTSGEYQETQYF,TGTGCCAGCAGGACTAGCGGGGAGTACCAAGAGACCCAGTACTTC
NA,NA,TRBV29-1,TRBJ2-7,CSVRTPTVSEQYF,TGCAGCGTTCGGACACCCACCGTTTCCGAGCAGTACTTC
NA,few,TRBV6-5,TRBJ1-1,CASSYGTIGAEAFF,TGTGCCAGCAGTTACGGGACAATTGGGGCTGAAGCTTTCTTT